This TCR beta chain was profiled in a study of blood T cell repertoires in COVID-19. Looked up from germline, CDR1 is SEHNR and CDR2 is FQNEAQ (reference sequence). Trimming took 5 bases from V and 0 from J, leaving 17 bases between them. This CDR3 region has 18 residues. As handled by the study authors: Reference gene primer amplification in the assay estimated nucleated cell counts. Assay: immunoSEQ multiplex PCR; the TCRdb copy retains only in-frame clones and omits some. That table supplies the V and J calls and clone size; D and trimming were determined from the DNA. The sample lists about 42,000 clones, roughly 87% occurring once.

Sequenced sample: peripheral blood. The source is a woman of 80 years or more in a cohort sampled during active or convalescent COVID-19. V gene TRBV7-9 combines with J gene TRBJ2-6; tentatively, D is TRBD1 (6 bases). This chain's CDR3 is CASSLRDTVPSGANVLTF. The CDR3 DNA reads TGTGCCAGCAGCCTCCGGGACACAGTTCCCTCTGGGGCCAACGTCCTGACTTTC. Drawing the rest from reference TRBV7-9 and TRBJ2-6, the complete variable domain is DTGVSQNPRHKITKRGQNVTFRCDPISEHNRLYWYRQTLGQGPEFLTYFQNEAQLEKSRLLSDRFSAERPKGSFSTLEIQRTEQGDSAMYLCASSLRDTVPSGANVLTFGAGSRLTVL.